Presented here are 26 T cell receptor beta chains from one specimen sequenced in a study of cytomegalovirus exposure and HLA in healthy donors. Primers for the PCR totalled 60 Vbeta and 13 Jbeta. The data were produced by immunoSEQ multiplex PCR, yet TCRdb's version contains in-frame clones alone and is incomplete. This table has about 150,000 clones, around 80% appearing once. The sample taken for sequencing was PBMCs. These TCRs come from a man aged 25-45 years in good health and CMV-seropositive.

The rearrangement joins TRBV18 to TRBJ2-5; no clear D. With 2 bases removed from V and 3 bases from J, the gap between germline ends came to 7 bases. Germline V gene data show CDR1 as KGHSH and CDR2 as LQKENI. The CDR3 spans 13 residues. CDR3 residues: CASSPYREETQYF. CDR3 coding DNA: TGTGCCAGCTCACCATACAGAGAAGAGACCCAGTACTTC.

The chain links TRBV2 to TRBJ2-3, with 8 bases lining up with TRBD1. The CDR3 runs 12 residues. The V gene's germline CDR1 is SNHLY and CDR2 FYNNEI. J lost 5 bases, V lost 7 bases, and 2 bases had no gene match. The chain's CDR3 is CASKTGEDTQYF. In nucleotides, the CDR3 is TGTGCCAGCAAGACAGGGGAAGATACGCAGTATTTT.

This sequence joins TRBV18 and TRBJ1-1; 10 bases are a match to TRBD1. This CDR3 spans 16 amino acids. CDR1 and CDR2 (germline): KGHSH, LQKENI. Germline trimming cut 3 bases from V and 1 base from J; bases unmatched to any gene: 5. The CDR3 sequence: CASSPRTGGTNTEAFF. The CDR3 DNA reads as TGTGCCAGCTCACCCCGGACAGGGGGTACGAACACTGAAGCTTTCTTT.

The V gene is TRBV4-1, the J gene TRBJ1-5, with a tentative D call TRBD1 (6 bases). The germline V gene encodes CDR1 MGHRA and CDR2 YSYEKL. V lost 4 bases and J lost 4, with 14 bases in between. This CDR3 contains 15 residues. CDR3 region: CASSPGQFRNQPQHF. DNA for the CDR3: TGCGCCAGCAGCCCCGGACAGTTCCGGAATCAGCCCCAGCATTTT.

This clone was observed once. The chain carries TRBV27 and TRBJ2-3, with TRBD1 matching over 7 bases. V shed 5 bases and J 0 bases; nucleotides not matched to a gene: 8. CDR3 length equals 16 residues. Germline V lookup: CDR1 MNHEY, CDR2 SMNVEV (reference sequence). The chain's CDR3 is CASSQPTGPSTDTQYF. The CDR3 DNA follows: TGTGCCAGCAGTCAACCGACAGGGCCTAGCACAGATACGCAGTATTTT.

The rearrangement uses TRBV11-2 and TRBJ2-4, with D possibly matching TRBD2 (5 bases). Germline V lookup: CDR1 SGHAT, CDR2 FQNNGV. V was clipped by 4 bases and J by 8 bases, with 18 bases between them. The CDR3 has 15 residues. The CDR3 is CASSSPLPGRDIQYF. The CDR3 DNA sequence: TGTGCCAGCAGCTCCCCCTTACCCGGGCGGGACATTCAGTACTTC.

The rearrangement links TRBV9 to TRBJ2-7; D gene unclear. Per the germline V gene, CDR1 is SGDLS and CDR2 is YYNGEE. The CDR3 contains 14 residues. Trimming took off 0 bases at V and 2 bases at J, with 9 bases between the two ends. The CDR3 DNA sequence: TGTGCCAGCAGCGTAGGGCAGTCCCCCTACGAGCAGTACTTC. Its protein is CASSVGQSPYEQYF.

This chain connects TRBV7-2 to TRBJ2-2; the match to TRBD2 covers 7 bases. CDR3 size: 13 residues. The V gene end was trimmed by 2 bases and the J gene end by 6 bases; junction bases not matched to a gene: 0. The V gene's germline CDR1 is SGHTA and CDR2 FQGNSA. In nucleotides, the CDR3 is TGTGCCAGCAGCTTAAGCGGGGCCGGGGAGCTGTTTTTT. This sequence encodes CASSLSGAGELFF.

This clone was seen once. V gene TRBV7-9 combines with J gene TRBJ1-1; a weak D match, TRBD1 (6 bases). Trimming took 4 bases from V and 1 from J, leaving 16 bases between them. The CDR3 loop spans 16 amino acids. Per germline, CDR1 SEHNR and CDR2 FQNEAQ (reference sequence). The CDR3 region has the DNA TGTGCCAGCAGCTCTTGGACAGTCCGAGGGAACACTGAAGCTTTCTTT. It encodes CASSSWTVRGNTEAFF.

The chain joins TRBV27 to TRBJ2-4, with D uncertain. Germline loops: CDR1 MNHEY, CDR2 SMNVEV (reference sequence). This CDR3 is 14 amino acids long. V was cut by 2 bases and J by 3 bases, with 8 bases left in between. CDR3 protein: CASSLHRNKNIQYF. DNA for the CDR3: TGTGCCAGCAGTTTACACAGAAACAAAAACATTCAGTACTTC.

The rearrangement uses TRBV28 and TRBJ2-1; 10 bases map to TRBD2. Germline V lookup: CDR1 MDHEN, CDR2 SYDVKM. With 1 base clipped from V and 0 bases from J, the junction kept 9 bases outside the gene matches. CDR3 size: 19 residues. The CDR3 coding sequence is TGTGCCAGCAGTTTATTGGTGCTAGCGGGGGCCAGCTCCTACAATGAGCAGTTCTTC. The encoded protein is CASSLLVLAGASSYNEQFF.

The genes are TRBV5-1 and TRBJ2-7; D might be TRBD1 (5 bases). Per the germline V gene, CDR1 is SGHRS and CDR2 is YFSETQ. Trimming took 0 bases from V and 5 from J, leaving 12 bases between them. The CDR3 loop spans 14 amino acids. CDR3 in amino acids: CASSLAPGLDEQYF. The CDR3 nucleotides are TGCGCCAGCAGCTTGGCCCCAGGGCTGGACGAGCAGTACTTC.

There are a few counts of this clone. CDR3 in amino acids: CASSTQGIWDGYTF. CDR3 nucleotide sequence: TGTGCCAGTAGTACCCAGGGTATTTGGGATGGCTACACCTTC. This sequence joins TRBV19 and TRBJ1-2; possibly TRBD1 for D (5 bases). The CDR3 consists of 14 residues. Looked up from germline, CDR1 is LNHDA and CDR2 is SQIVND (reference sequence). With 4 bases removed from V and 6 bases from J, the gap between germline ends came to 15 bases. The whole variable domain, filled in from reference TRBV19 and TRBJ1-2, reads DGGITQSPKYLFRKEGQNVTLSCEQNLNHDAMYWYRQDPGQGLRLIYYSQIVNDFQKGDIAEGYSVSREKKESFPLTVTSAQKNPTAFYLCASSTQGIWDGYTFGSGTRLTVV.

The chain carries TRBV4-1 and TRBJ1-1; TRBD1 aligns across 7 bases. The germline V gene has CDR1 MGHRA and CDR2 YSYEKL. CDR3 size: 18 residues. The V and J ends lost 3 bases and 2 bases, in that order; junction bases with no gene match: 15. The CDR3 sequence: CASSHPRGNRGGNTEAFF. In DNA, the CDR3 is TGCGCCAGCAGCCATCCCAGAGGCAACAGGGGAGGAAACACTGAAGCTTTCTTT.

V gene TRBV28 combines with J gene TRBJ1-2, with D possibly matching TRBD1 (6 bases). The CDR3 runs 16 residues. Germline V gives CDR1 MDHEN, CDR2 SYDVKM. Trimming removed 5 bases from V and 8 bases from J, with 24 bases in between. CDR3 bases: TGTGCCAGCAGTCTAACAACGCCCAGAGGGGGAGAGGGCTACACCTTC. Translation: CASSLTTPRGGEGYTF.

The genes are TRBV27 and TRBJ2-7; 7 bases are shared with TRBD1. Germline assignment: CDR1 MNHEY and CDR2 SMNVEV (reference sequence). The CDR3 sequence is 15 residues long. The V and J ends lost 5 bases and 3 bases, in that order; junction bases with no gene match: 10. CDR3 region: CASSLGQVFRYEQYF. CDR3 in DNA: TGTGCCAGCAGTCTCGGACAGGTCTTCCGCTACGAGCAGTACTTC.

The chain is built from TRBV5-1 and TRBJ2-7; perhaps TRBD1 as D (6 bases). Germline V gene data show CDR1 as SGHRS and CDR2 as YFSETQ. This CDR3 is built from 13 residues. V shed 7 bases and J shed 0 bases, with 11 bases lying between them. The CDR3 DNA is TGCGCCAGCGGGGACATATCCTCCTACGAGCAGTACTTC. Encoded protein: CASGDISSYEQYF.

The CDR3 is CASSPILTGGDSYEQYF. In DNA, the CDR3 is TGTGCCAGCTCACCAATTTTGACTGGGGGCGACTCCTACGAGCAGTACTTC. The chain is built from TRBV18 and TRBJ2-7; possibly TRBD1 for D (6 bases). Trimming removed 2 bases at V and 0 bases at J, with 17 bases between. The CDR3 runs to 17 residues. CDR1 KGHSH and CDR2 LQKENI come from the germline V gene.

The chain employs TRBV6-1 and TRBJ2-3; 10 bases align to TRBD1. Trimming removed 6 bases from V and 4 bases from J; junction bases left unmatched: 7. This CDR3 spans 15 amino acids. Germline assignment: CDR1 MNHNS and CDR2 SASEGT. CDR3 region: CASSMTGGSPDTQYF. The CDR3 bases are TGTGCCAGCAGCATGACAGGGGGCAGCCCAGATACGCAGTATTTT.

The rearrangement joins TRBV27 to TRBJ2-1; D unresolved. The CDR3 is 15 amino acids. The V gene's germline CDR1 is MNHEY and CDR2 SMNVEV (reference sequence). V lost 3 bases and J lost 2, with 11 bases in between. This CDR3 reads CASSFGQAPYNEQFF. The CDR3 DNA is TGTGCCAGCAGTTTTGGGCAGGCCCCCTACAATGAGCAGTTCTTC.

The chain joins TRBV7-8 to TRBJ2-7; D is unresolved. V was shortened by 3 bases and J by 0 bases, with 9 bases between the two germline ends. Per the germline V gene, CDR1 is SGHVS and CDR2 is FQNEAQ. The length of the CDR3 is 14 residues. CDR3 coding DNA: TGTGCCAGCAGCTTCCCGGGTCTCTCCTACGAGCAGTACTTC. Its protein is CASSFPGLSYEQYF.

This clone was recorded a few times. The gene calls are TRBV5-5 and TRBJ1-5, with no clear D. CDR1 is SGHKS and CDR2 is YYEKEE in the germline V gene (reference sequence). The CDR3 runs to 15 residues. Trimming pared 2 bases from V and 1 base from J, leaving 10 bases between. The CDR3 protein is CASSLAQTSNQPQHF. The CDR3 nucleotides read TGTGCCAGCAGCTTAGCACAGACAAGCAATCAGCCCCAGCATTTT.

The chain has TRBV4-1 and TRBJ2-7; 11 bases match TRBD2. Germline V gene data show CDR1 as MGHRA and CDR2 as YSYEKL. The CDR3 spans 16 residues. The trim removed 3 bases at V and 2 bases at J, leaving 6 bases unmatched. CDR3 in DNA: TGCGCCAGCAGCCACCCAGGGACTAGCGGCACCTACGAGCAGTACTTC. It translates to CASSHPGTSGTYEQYF.

V usage is TRBV19 and J usage is TRBJ1-1, with D possibly being TRBD1 (6 bases). With 5 bases removed from V and 3 bases from J, the gap between germline ends came to 13 bases. The CDR3 consists of 14 residues. CDR1 and CDR2 from the germline V gene are LNHDA and SQIVND (reference sequence). The CDR3 loop reads CASSLQGGDTEAFF. In DNA, the CDR3 is TGTGCCAGTAGTTTACAGGGTGGTGACACTGAAGCTTTCTTT.

This chain uses TRBV6-1 with TRBJ2-3, with D maybe TRBD1 (7 bases). Trimming took 2 bases from V and 8 from J, leaving 17 bases between them. This CDR3 comprises 15 residues. Germline V gives CDR1 MNHNS, CDR2 SASEGT. The CDR3, as DNA: TGTGCCAGCAGTGAACAGGCAGGGGGGCAGGCTACGCAGTATTTT. Its protein is CASSEQAGGQATQYF.

The chain recombines TRBV19 with TRBJ1-5; a weak D match, TRBD1 (5 bases). Germline V gene sequence: CDR1 LNHDA, CDR2 SQIVND (reference sequence). Trimming removed 5 bases at V and 1 base at J, with 18 bases between. CDR3 length: 17 residues. The CDR3 reads CASSALMSGGSNQPQHF. The CDR3 coding sequence is TGTGCCAGTAGTGCTCTGATGAGTGGGGGGAGCAATCAGCCCCAGCATTTT. The whole variable domain, filled in from reference TRBV19 and TRBJ1-5, reads DGGITQSPKYLFRKEGQNVTLSCEQNLNHDAMYWYRQDPGQGLRLIYYSQIVNDFQKGDIAEGYSVSREKKESFPLTVTSAQKNPTAFYLCASSALMSGGSNQPQHFGDGTRLSIL.